These 19 T cell receptor beta chains were all obtained from the same sample, sequenced in a study of Ad26.COV2.S vaccination and SARS-CoV-2 variants. TCRdb keeps only in-frame clones here, not all; method: immunoSEQ multiplex PCR. The data hold about 460,000 clones, with roughly nine tenths observed a single time. Stated treatment: about 20 received Ad26.COV2.S at low or high dose, single or two shots; 5 received placebo; per-sample allocation not given. Samples analyzed were those drawn on day 63 after the first vaccine or placebo injection. The sequencing here drew on peripheral blood, taken in a trial of Ad26.COV2.S vaccine versus placebo. These receptors all come from a person aged 18-60 years who received the Ad26.COV2.S COVID-19 vaccine or a placebo.

The rearrangement joins TRBV6-2 or TRBV6-3 to TRBJ2-6; 13 nucleotides agree with TRBD2. Germline CDR1 is MNHEY and CDR2 is SVGEGT. This CDR3 region has 20 residues. Unmatched junction bases numbered 12, after V lost 5 bases and J lost 2 bases. For the CDR3, the DNA is TGTGCCAGCAGTCCCCTGACTAGCGGGGGGAAACCCGCTGGGGCCAACGTCCTGACTTTC. Its protein is CASSPLTSGGKPAGANVLTF.

This sequence joins TRBV11-3 and TRBJ2-5; D ambiguous. CDR3 length: 13 residues. CDR1 is SGHNT, CDR2 YENEEA, per germline. V dropped 5 bases and J dropped 7 bases, with 14 bases sitting between them. CDR3 protein: CASSRTVGGTQYF. CDR3 DNA: TGTGCCAGCAGCCGGACGGTTGGTGGGACCCAGTACTTC. Looking up the rest from reference TRBV11-3 and TRBJ2-5 gives the full variable domain: EAGVVQSPRYKIIEKKQPVAFWCNPISGHNTLYWYLQNLGQGPELLIRYENEEAVDDSQLPKDRFSAERLKGVDSTLKIQPAELGDSAVYLCASSRTVGGTQYFGPGTRLLVL.

On this clone itself: Other DNA sequences within the sample encode an identical CDR3. The chain links TRBV3-1 (or the pseudogene TRBV3-2) to TRBJ2-7, with D unresolved. With 1 base removed from V and 4 bases from J, the gap between germline ends came to 5 bases. CDR1 and CDR2 (germline): LGHDT, YNNKEL (reference sequence). The CDR3 totals 12 residues. CDR3 in amino acids: CASSQVVYEQYF. CDR3 DNA: TGTGCCAGCAGCCAAGTAGTATACGAGCAGTACTTC.

The rearrangement links TRBV18 to TRBJ1-6; possibly TRBD1 for D (6 bases). The CDR3 is made up of 14 amino acids. Per the germline V gene, CDR1 is KGHSH and CDR2 is LQKENI. Trimming shortened V by 3 bases and J by 8 bases, and 11 bases separated the two germline ends. The CDR3 region has the DNA TGTGCCAGCTCACCGGGACACGGCTATTCACCCCTCCACTTT. Protein product: CASSPGHGYSPLHF.

The chain is built from TRBV19 and TRBJ1-5; D gene unclear. Between the trimmed V and J ends, which lost 0 bases and 7 bases, there was a span of 7 bases. The germline gives CDR1 LNHDA, CDR2 SQIVND (reference sequence). This CDR3 region has 13 residues. The CDR3: CASSIDLRQPQHF. The CDR3 region has the DNA TGTGCCAGTAGTATAGATCTGAGGCAGCCCCAGCATTTT.

This clone occurred once. The V and J genes are TRBV5-1 and TRBJ1-2; no clear D. Trimming pared 1 base from V and 6 bases from J, leaving 7 bases between. The CDR3 length is 12 residues. The germline V gene has CDR1 SGHRS and CDR2 YFSETQ. Written as DNA, the CDR3 is TGCGCCAGCAGCTTGAATTGGAATGGCTACACCTTC. Its translation is CASSLNWNGYTF.

The chain employs TRBV28 and TRBJ1-4; tentatively, D is TRBD1 (6 bases). CDR1 MDHEN and CDR2 SYDVKM come from the germline V gene. The CDR3 covers 14 residues. Trimming left V 5 bases short and J 6 bases short, with 13 bases between. This chain's CDR3 is CASSTPDSYEKLFF. The CDR3 DNA sequence: TGTGCCAGCAGTACCCCGGACAGCTATGAAAAACTGTTTTTT.

This chain connects TRBV3-1 (or the pseudogene TRBV3-2) to TRBJ2-5, with D perhaps TRBD1 (6 bases). CDR3 length equals 13 residues. Germline V CDR1 and CDR2: LGHDT, YNNKEL (reference sequence). The V gene lost 8 bases and the J gene lost 1 base, with 11 bases spanning the gap. The CDR3, as DNA: TGTGCCAGCGAGGACAGTCGCCAAGAGACCCAGTACTTC. Residues: CASEDSRQETQYF.

The chain is built from TRBV4-3 and TRBJ1-5; D unclear. This CDR3 region has 17 residues. Trimming pared 0 bases from V and 0 bases from J, leaving 12 bases between. Looked up from germline, CDR1 is LGHNA and CDR2 is YSLEER. The DNA for the CDR3 is TGCGCCAGCAGCCAAGATTTCCCTTACCGTAGCAATCAGCCCCAGCATTTT. It yields the protein CASSQDFPYRSNQPQHF.

The rearrangement uses TRBV19 and TRBJ2-7, with 11 bases that match TRBD2. Germline assignment: CDR1 LNHDA and CDR2 SQIVND (reference sequence). V trimming: 3 bases; J trimming: 2 bases; junction bases outside the gene matches: 3. CDR3 length: 15 amino acids. The CDR3 is CASSMSLAGAYEQYF. CDR3 DNA: TGTGCCAGTAGTATGTCACTAGCGGGGGCCTACGAGCAGTACTTC.

This chain links TRBV18 with TRBJ1-1; D is undetermined. V was pared by 4 bases and J by 0 bases, with 9 bases between. This CDR3 has 14 amino acids. CDR1 and CDR2 (germline): KGHSH, LQKENI. CDR3 protein: CASSQVAVNTEAFF. The DNA for the CDR3 is TGTGCCAGCTCACAAGTGGCAGTGAACACTGAAGCTTTCTTT.

The V call is TRBV29-1, the J call TRBJ2-1; D may be TRBD1 or TRBD2 (5 bases each). CDR3 length: 15 residues. V was pared by 3 bases and J by 2 bases, with 14 bases between. Germline CDR1 is SQVTM and CDR2 is ANQGSEA. The CDR3 protein is CSVDRAGKPYNEQFF. CDR3 bases: TGCAGCGTTGACAGGGCGGGCAAACCCTACAATGAGCAGTTCTTC.

The rearrangement links TRBV18 to TRBJ2-5; 7 nucleotides agree with TRBD2. Unmatched junction bases numbered 4, after V lost 2 bases and J lost 4 bases. Germline V gives CDR1 KGHSH, CDR2 LQKENI. The CDR3 runs to 14 residues. CDR3 bases: TGTGCCAGCTCACCAGTTTGGGGGGGAGAGACCCAGTACTTC. Translating gives CASSPVWGGETQYF.

The chain employs TRBV12-5 and TRBJ1-1; TRBD1 is a possible D gene (5 bases). The CDR3 spans 12 residues. CDR1 is LGHNT, CDR2 FRNRAP, per germline. V was shortened by 1 base and J by 5 bases, with 5 bases between the two germline ends. This CDR3 reads CASGLGQTEAFF. The CDR3 DNA follows: TGTGCTAGTGGTTTGGGACAGACTGAAGCTTTCTTT.

The chain employs TRBV5-6 and TRBJ1-1, with D maybe TRBD1 (5 bases). The V end was cut by 4 bases, the J end by 4 bases, with 11 bases between. Per the germline V gene, CDR1 is SGHDT and CDR2 is YYEEEE. The CDR3 loop spans 13 amino acids. The CDR3: CASSPDRSTEAFF. CDR3 bases: TGTGCCAGCAGCCCCGACAGAAGCACTGAAGCTTTCTTT.

On this clone itself: The same CDR3 also results from other DNA sequences found in this sample. This chain connects TRBV7-9 to TRBJ1-1, with 7 bases identical to TRBD1. Looked up from germline, CDR1 is SEHNR and CDR2 is FQNEAQ (reference sequence). The CDR3 covers 13 residues. The ends lost 5 bases at V and 3 bases at J; junction bases unmatched: 3. The CDR3 DNA sequence: TGTGCCAGCAGCCTAACAGGGGACACTGAAGCTTTCTTT. This translates into CASSLTGDTEAFF.

The rearrangement uses TRBV5-1 and TRBJ2-7; D may be TRBD1 or TRBD2 (5 bases each). Germline assignment: CDR1 SGHRS and CDR2 YFSETQ. The CDR3 covers 15 residues. The V end was cut by 0 bases, the J end by 2 bases, with 12 bases between. The CDR3, as DNA: TGCGCCAGCAGCTTGGCTCCGGGGACCCCCTACGAGCAGTACTTC. Translated: CASSLAPGTPYEQYF.

The chain has TRBV11-3 and TRBJ2-7; 9 bases line up with TRBD2. With V trimmed by 0 bases and J by 4 bases, 4 bases remained unmatched. The CDR3 covers 15 residues. Germline assignment: CDR1 SGHNT and CDR2 YENEEA. This CDR3 reads CASSLDNSGRYEQYF. The CDR3 DNA reads as TGTGCCAGCAGCTTAGATAACAGCGGGAGGTACGAGCAGTACTTC.

This sequence joins TRBV5-6 and TRBJ1-2; D may be TRBD1 (6 bases). The CDR3 covers 15 residues. V lost 5 bases, J lost 4 bases, and 18 bases lay in between. Looked up from germline, CDR1 is SGHDT and CDR2 is YYEEEE. CDR3 sequence reads: CASRLKGGLGYGYTF. The CDR3 DNA is TGTGCCAGCAGACTGAAAGGGGGATTGGGCTATGGCTACACCTTC. The full variable domain, rest sourced from reference TRBV5-6 and TRBJ1-2, is DAGVTQSPTHLIKTRGQQVTLRCSPKSGHDTVSWYQQALGQGPQFIFQYYEEEERQRGNFPDRFSGHQFPNYSSELNVNALLLGDSALYLCASRLKGGLGYGYTFGSGTRLTVV.